What follows is one T cell receptor beta chain and its context. The sample comes from a study of blood T cell repertoires in COVID-19. Study details: PBMCs, B-cell-depleted T cells, or T cells provided the cDNA or gDNA that made up the material.

Clones were read by immunoSEQ multiplex PCR, and TCRdb kept only the in-frame ones, dropping some. Here the sample spans 90,000 to 130,000 clones, approximately 78% being singletons. The source material was peripheral blood. This TCR was recovered from a man aged 70 or older with acute or convalescent COVID-19.

The DNA of the CDR3 is TGCGCCAGCAGCTTGAGGGGGGGCCAGACTAGCGGTATATACGAGCAGTACTTC. This sequence encodes CASSLRGGQTSGIYEQYF. The rearrangement uses TRBV5-1 and TRBJ2-7, with 9 bases lining up with TRBD2. Germline V lookup: CDR1 SGHRS, CDR2 YFSETQ. This CDR3 contains 18 residues. J was trimmed by 4 bases and V by 1 base; bases with no gene match: 15. Variable domain in full (rest from reference TRBV5-1 and TRBJ2-7): KAGVTQTPRYLIKTRGQQVTLSCSPISGHRSVSWYQQTPGQGLQFLFEYFSETQRNKGNFPGRFSGRQFSNSRSEMNVSTLELGDSALYLCASSLRGGQTSGIYEQYFGPGTRLTVT.